Following are 30 T cell receptor beta chains from one sample sequenced in a study of blood T cell repertoires in COVID-19. The table came from immunoSEQ multiplex PCR; TCRdb's copy has only in-frame clones and leaves some out. The table lists some 350,000 clones, about 83% of them singletons. The sequenced sample consisted of peripheral blood. The receptors derive from a young man with active or convalescent COVID-19.

This CDR3 reads CASSEDREDEQYF. CDR3 in DNA: TGTGCCAGCAGCGAAGACAGGGAGGACGAGCAGTACTTC. The chain employs TRBV11-2 and TRBJ2-7, with a weak D call TRBD1 (7 bases). The V gene lost 5 bases and the J gene lost 5 bases, with 13 bases spanning the gap. The CDR3 sequence is 13 residues long. The germline CDR1 and CDR2 sequences are SGHAT and FQNNGV.

The chain combines TRBV27 with TRBJ2-7; 7 bases map to TRBD1. Losses at the gene ends were 3 bases for V and 1 base for J; bases not matched to a gene: 12. Germline-derived CDR1 and CDR2 are MNHEY and SMNVEV (reference sequence). This CDR3 region has 17 residues. The chain's CDR3 is CASSFISPGQQSYEQYF. Written as DNA, the CDR3 is TGTGCCAGCAGTTTCATCTCCCCGGGACAGCAATCCTACGAGCAGTACTTC.

The chain carries TRBV14 and TRBJ2-6; 7 nucleotides align to TRBD1. Germline CDR1 SGHDN, CDR2 FVKESK. The CDR3 runs 19 residues. J lost 0 bases, V lost 4 bases, and 12 bases had no gene match. CDR3 loop: CASSPVLWDSISGANVLTF. The CDR3 DNA reads as TGTGCCAGCAGCCCAGTCCTGTGGGACAGCATCTCTGGGGCCAACGTCCTGACTTTC.

This clone came up a few times. V usage is TRBV19 and J usage is TRBJ1-5, with D possibly matching TRBD1 (5 bases). Germline CDR1 and CDR2: LNHDA and SQIVND (reference sequence). V lost 0 bases, J lost 3 bases, and 18 bases lay in between. CDR3 length: 18 residues. The CDR3 reads CASSIDRWRQGNNQPQHF. The CDR3, as DNA: TGTGCCAGTAGTATAGATCGATGGCGGCAGGGAAACAATCAGCCCCAGCATTTT.

This clone appeared a few times. The chain recombines TRBV5-1 with TRBJ2-7, with 7 bases lining up with TRBD2. Per the germline V gene, CDR1 is SGHRS and CDR2 is YFSETQ. The CDR3 consists of 14 residues. J was trimmed by 7 bases and V by 2 bases; bases with no gene match: 9. CDR3 bases: TGCGCCAGCAGCTTTACCGGGGCCGGGGGGGAGCAGTACTTC. Its translation is CASSFTGAGGEQYF.

The sample holds one count of this clone. The chain links TRBV5-4 to TRBJ2-7; no firm D call. This CDR3 region has 12 residues. The V gene lost 4 bases and the J gene lost 2 bases, with 7 bases spanning the gap. Germline loops: CDR1 SGHNT, CDR2 YYREEE (reference sequence). CDR3 DNA: TGTGCCAGCAGCAGAGTAACCTACGAGCAGTACTTC. This sequence encodes CASSRVTYEQYF.

This chain joins TRBV6-2 or TRBV6-3 and TRBJ2-2; D ambiguous. Per the germline V gene, CDR1 is MNHEY and CDR2 is SVGEGT. Trimming stripped 4 bases from V and 0 bases from J, with 6 bases between. The CDR3 has 14 residues. CDR3 sequence: CASSSPANTGELFF. The CDR3 DNA follows: TGTGCCAGCAGTTCCCCCGCGAACACCGGGGAGCTGTTTTTT.

The V and J genes are TRBV19 and TRBJ2-3; 9 positions match TRBD2. Looked up from germline, CDR1 is LNHDA and CDR2 is SQIVND (reference sequence). This CDR3 region has 15 residues. Germline trimming cut 2 bases from V and 0 bases from J; bases unmatched to any gene: 0. DNA for the CDR3: TGTGCCAGTAGTATAACTAGCGGGAGCACAGATACGCAGTATTTT. Translating gives CASSITSGSTDTQYF.

The rearrangement joins TRBV7-6 to TRBJ2-2; 7 bases fit TRBD2. The CDR3 is made up of 17 amino acids. Per germline, CDR1 SGHVS and CDR2 FNYEAQ. J was trimmed by 1 base and V by 5 bases; bases with no gene match: 10. The CDR3 region has the DNA TGTGCCAGCAGCCGGGGCAGGCTAGCGGAGAACACCGGGGAGCTGTTTTTT. It codes for CASSRGRLAENTGELFF.

For this clone: This specimen includes other DNA sequences encoding the same CDR3. The rearrangement uses TRBV7-2 and TRBJ2-7; D gene unclear. Germline loops: CDR1 SGHTA, CDR2 FQGNSA. This CDR3 has 12 amino acids. V was clipped by 5 bases and J by 0 bases, with 5 bases between them. CDR3 protein: CASSPPSYEQYF. CDR3 DNA sequence: TGTGCCAGCAGCCCTCCCTCCTACGAGCAGTACTTC.

V usage is TRBV12-3 or TRBV12-4 and J usage is TRBJ1-2; a weak D match, TRBD1 (6 bases). The V and J ends lost 5 bases and 8 bases respectively, with 9 bases between them. This CDR3 comprises 11 residues. The CDR3, as DNA: TGTGCCAGCAGTCAGGGGTTCGGCTACACCTTC. Translated, it gives CASSQGFGYTF.

This clone was observed a few times. The chain uses TRBV14 and TRBJ1-2; a possible D gene is TRBD1 (5 bases). This CDR3 has 14 residues. Germline V gene lookup returns CDR1 SGHDN and CDR2 FVKESK. The V end lost 6 bases, the J end lost 3 bases, and 14 bases lay between the germline ends. This CDR3 is CASRRSGEDYGYTF. DNA of the CDR3: TGTGCCAGCAGGCGCTCGGGGGAGGACTATGGCTACACCTTC.

As regards this clone: Because the CDR3 is missing its conserved closing phenylalanine or tryptophan, this is likely a read error. The DNA is omitted, as the CDR3 cannot be located on it reliably, and the CDR3 follows TCRdb's listing. This chain joins TRBV5-3 and TRBJ1-6; the D segment call TRBD1 is taken from the table without a DNA check. TRBV5-3 is an ORF for which the function is uncertain. The length of the CDR3 is 10 amino acids, counting both ends. Here the CDR3 reads CARSWDRAPS.

The chain couples TRBV4-3 to TRBJ2-2, with a weak D call TRBD2 (6 bases). The V gene lost 1 base and the J gene lost 4 bases, with 13 bases spanning the gap. Germline lookup yields CDR1 LGHNA and CDR2 YSLEER. The CDR3 loop spans 16 amino acids. The CDR3 bases are TGCGCCAGCAGCCAAGGATTCGGGAGAGGCACCGGGGAGCTGTTTTTT. This translates into CASSQGFGRGTGELFF.

V and J are TRBV4-3 and TRBJ1-1; D may be TRBD1 (6 bases). The V and J ends lost 0 bases and 1 base respectively, with 15 bases between them. Germline loops: CDR1 LGHNA, CDR2 YSLEER. The CDR3 spans 17 residues. The CDR3 DNA is TGCGCCAGCAGCCAAGACCTTCCGGGACAAAGGAACACTGAAGCTTTCTTT. It yields the protein CASSQDLPGQRNTEAFF.

This clone was seen a few times. The rearrangement uses TRBV6-2 or TRBV6-3 and TRBJ1-1; no firm D call. The CDR3 runs 13 residues. V was pared by 6 bases and J by 4 bases, with 12 bases between. Germline V CDR1 and CDR2: MNHEY, SVGEGT. The DNA of the CDR3 is TGTGCCAGCAGCGAACACGTATCCACTGAAGCTTTCTTT. It codes for CASSEHVSTEAFF.

The chain joins TRBV25-1 to TRBJ2-7, with a possible D match to TRBD2 (5 bases). Trimming cost V 3 bases and J 1 base, with 19 bases left between them. The CDR3 is 17 residues long. From germline, CDR1 is MGHDK and CDR2 SYGVNS. The CDR3 here is CASSELAEAEPSYEQYF. CDR3 DNA: TGTGCCAGCAGTGAGTTGGCGGAGGCGGAACCATCCTACGAGCAGTACTTC.

This clone has a handful of counts. The chain is built from TRBV6-5 and TRBJ1-2, with D maybe TRBD1 (6 bases). Trimming shortened V by 6 bases and J by 5 bases, and 10 bases separated the two germline ends. The CDR3 spans 12 residues. Germline CDR1 MNHEY, CDR2 SVGAGI. CDR3 DNA sequence: TGTGCCAGCAGCACAGGGATGTATGGCTACACCTTC. Its protein product is CASSTGMYGYTF.

The V call is TRBV18, the J call TRBJ2-3; TRBD2 aligns across 9 bases. J gave up 4 bases and V 3 bases, and 11 bases lay outside the gene matches. Germline V gene data show CDR1 as KGHSH and CDR2 as LQKENI. CDR3 size: 17 residues. The CDR3 bases are TGTGCCAGCTCACCGGACCTGGGACTAGCCTCGGCAGATACGCAGTATTTT. This translates into CASSPDLGLASADTQYF.

The V and J genes are TRBV5-4 and TRBJ2-4; 11 positions match TRBD2. The length of the CDR3 is 16 residues. CDR1 SGHNT and CDR2 YYREEE come from the germline V gene (reference sequence). V was pared by 2 bases and J by 3 bases, with 4 bases of the junction left unmatched. The chain's CDR3 is CASSLLAGVGKNIQYF. The CDR3 region has the DNA TGTGCCAGCAGCTTACTAGCGGGAGTGGGCAAAAACATTCAGTACTTC.

The chain uses TRBV9 and TRBJ2-3, with 8 bases identical to TRBD1. CDR1 is SGDLS and CDR2 is YYNGEE in the germline V gene. V shed 0 bases and J 7 bases; nucleotides not matched to a gene: 4. The CDR3 has 14 amino acids. CDR3 sequence: CASSVGRGPNTQYF. CDR3 in DNA: TGTGCCAGCAGCGTAGGCAGGGGGCCAAATACGCAGTATTTT.

The CDR3 nucleotides are TGTGCCAGCAGCGGGTGGAGGGGAGTGGACACTGAAGCTTTCTTT. This codes for CASSGWRGVDTEAFF. The chain links TRBV5-5 to TRBJ1-1; weak D call: TRBD1 (5 bases). CDR1 and CDR2 (germline): SGHKS, YYEKEE (reference sequence). The V gene lost 4 bases and the J gene lost 3 bases, with 16 bases spanning the gap. CDR3 size: 15 residues.

V gene TRBV5-1 combines with J gene TRBJ1-4, with 8 bases matching TRBD1. V gave up 4 bases and J gave up 11 bases; unmatched junction bases: 7. This CDR3 spans 13 amino acids. The V gene's germline CDR1 is SGHRS and CDR2 YFSETQ. CDR3 sequence (DNA): TGCGCCAGCAGCACCCGGACAGGGAGGAAACTGTTTTTT. Translation: CASSTRTGRKLFF.

V gene TRBV6-5 combines with J gene TRBJ1-2; no clear D gene. V lost 9 bases, J lost 5 bases, and 13 bases lay in between. There are 12 residues in the CDR3. Germline V gene lookup returns CDR1 MNHEY and CDR2 SVGAGI. The CDR3 protein is CASRRRPYGYTF. For the CDR3, the DNA is TGTGCCAGTCGGAGACGGCCTTATGGCTACACCTTC.

The table lists this clone with a few counts. The V gene is TRBV7-8, the J gene TRBJ2-7; D perhaps matches TRBD2 (6 bases). V lost 5 bases, J lost 2 bases, and 22 bases lay in between. Germline V gene sequence: CDR1 SGHVS, CDR2 FQNEAQ. The CDR3 covers 17 residues. The CDR3 here is CASSPEGFGTDTYEQYF. The CDR3 DNA reads as TGTGCCAGCAGCCCGGAGGGCTTCGGGACGGATACCTACGAGCAGTACTTC.

This chain joins TRBV7-9 and TRBJ2-5, with D perhaps matching TRBD1 (6 bases). There are 14 residues in the CDR3. Trimming removed 1 base at V and 1 base at J, with 7 bases between. The germline V gene encodes CDR1 SEHNR and CDR2 FQNEAQ (reference sequence). CDR3 in amino acids: CASSLVGAQETQYF. Here the CDR3 DNA reads TGTGCCAGCAGCTTAGTGGGGGCCCAAGAGACCCAGTACTTC.

CDR3 loop: CASSFGGDEQFF. Written as DNA, the CDR3 is TGTGCCAGCAGCTTTGGGGGGGATGAGCAGTTCTTC. The rearrangement uses TRBV7-9 and TRBJ2-1, with 7 bases lining up with TRBD2. The CDR3 is 12 amino acids. Trimming took 3 bases from V and 8 from J; bases not matched to a gene: 1. Germline V gene data show CDR1 as SEHNR and CDR2 as FQNEAQ (reference sequence).

J is TRBJ2-1 and V is TRBV28; TRBD1 matches at 9 bases. This CDR3 contains 16 residues. CDR1 is MDHEN, CDR2 SYDVKM, per germline. J gave up 4 bases and V 6 bases, and 10 bases lay outside the gene matches. This CDR3 reads CASSQQGAPLYNEQFF. Written as DNA, the CDR3 is TGTGCCAGCAGCCAACAGGGGGCGCCTCTTTACAATGAGCAGTTCTTC. Combining the CDR3 with reference TRBV28 and TRBJ2-1 gives the whole variable domain DVKVTQSSRYLVKRTGEKVFLECVQDMDHENMFWYRQDPGLGLRLIYFSYDVKMKEKGDIPEGYSVSREKKERFSLILESASTNQTSMYLCASSQQGAPLYNEQFFGPGTRLTVL.

The chain couples TRBV2 to TRBJ1-3; TRBD1 aligns across 7 bases. V shed 5 bases, J shed 3 bases, and the junction held 10 bases outside the gene matches. The CDR3 is made up of 16 amino acids. Germline assignment: CDR1 SNHLY and CDR2 FYNNEI. The CDR3 spells CASSSRTGRIGNTIYF. The CDR3 DNA reads TGTGCCAGCAGTTCCCGGACAGGAAGGATTGGAAACACCATATATTTT.

This chain joins TRBV12-5 and TRBJ1-5, with D possibly being TRBD1 (5 bases). V was cut by 2 bases and J by 5 bases, with 19 bases left in between. The germline V gene encodes CDR1 LGHNT and CDR2 FRNRAP. The CDR3 consists of 17 residues. In DNA form, the CDR3 reads TGTGCTAGTGGTTTGTCACACGAGACAGAAATACATCAGCCCCAGCATTTT. This gives the protein CASGLSHETEIHQPQHF.